Following are 31 T cell receptor beta chains from one sample sequenced in a study of CD8+CD57+ T cells in acquired aplastic anemia. TCR beta VDJ and CDR3 were profiled, and genomic DNA was the template. One entry per CDR3 protein results from TCRdb running MiXCR on the reads. The sample lists some 200,000 distinct CDR3 sequences, 50% to 70% occurring once. Sequencing involved patients with CD8+CD57+ cell expansion previously shown by flow cytometry. The sequenced sample consisted of sorted CD4+, CD8+, or CD8+CD57+ T cells (not recorded which) from PBMCs. These receptor sequences come from a human donor with aplastic anemia.

This clonotype was observed many times. The CDR3 region is CAWSGANYEQYF. Written as DNA, the CDR3 is TGTGCCTGGAGTGGAGCCAACTACGAGCAGTACTTC. The chain recombines TRBV30 with TRBJ2-7; D uncertain. This CDR3 contains 12 residues. The germline V gene has CDR1 GTSNPN and CDR2 SVGIG (reference sequence). V lost 1 base and J lost 3, with 7 bases in between.

The V call is TRBV9, the J call TRBJ2-2; D gene ambiguous. CDR3 length equals 16 residues. Trimming stripped 0 bases from V and 1 base from J, with 10 bases between. Germline values: CDR1 SGDLS, CDR2 YYNGEE. CDR3 in amino acids: CASSVGVTGNTGELFF. CDR3 sequence (DNA): TGTGCCAGCAGCGTAGGGGTGACTGGGAACACCGGGGAGCTGTTTTTT. The full variable domain, completed using reference TRBV9 and TRBJ2-2, is DSGVTQTPKHLITATGQRVTLRCSPRSGDLSVYWYQQSLDQGLQFLIQYYNGEERAKGNILERFSAQQFPDLHSELNLSSLELGDSALYFCASSVGVTGNTGELFFGEGSRLTVL.

The chain combines TRBV20-1 with TRBJ1-4; D is unresolved. This CDR3 comprises 12 residues. The V end was cut by 3 bases, the J end by 10 bases, with 12 bases between. CDR1 DFQATT and CDR2 SNEGSKA come from the germline V gene (reference sequence). The CDR3: CSARDRVGKLFF. In DNA, the CDR3 is TGCAGTGCTAGGGATAGAGTAGGAAAACTGTTTTTT.

In its sample, this clonotype was seen a few times. This chain uses TRBV7-8 with TRBJ2-7; weak D call: TRBD1 (6 bases). This CDR3 comprises 15 residues. The V end was cut by 6 bases, the J end by 3 bases, with 18 bases between. CDR1 SGHVS and CDR2 FQNEAQ come from the germline V gene. In DNA form, the CDR3 reads TGTGCCAGCAGTAGCCGGAGACAGGCGGTCTACGAGCAGTACTTC. Translating gives CASSSRRQAVYEQYF.

This clonotype was recorded a few times. The gene calls are TRBV7-8 and TRBJ1-2; no reliable D call. Per germline, CDR1 SGHVS and CDR2 FQNEAQ. The CDR3 covers 12 residues. V gave up 1 base and J gave up 4 bases, with 4 bases separating them. The CDR3 DNA sequence: TGTGCCAGCAGCTTAGATCCCTATGGCTACACCTTC. Protein sequence: CASSLDPYGYTF.

The chain couples TRBV15 to TRBJ1-2; the D gene is possibly TRBD1 (5 bases). From germline, CDR1 is LNHNV and CDR2 YYDKDF (reference sequence). The CDR3 totals 16 residues. The germline V and J ends were trimmed by 0 bases and 6 bases, with 17 bases remaining between them. The CDR3 bases are TGTGCCACCAGCAGAGATCAGGAGGCGGGGGTGCATGGCTACACCTTC. The encoded protein is CATSRDQEAGVHGYTF.

This clonotype has only one observation. The genes are TRBV24-1 and TRBJ1-4; D unclear. Germline CDR1 KGHDR, CDR2 SFDVKD. With 4 bases removed from V and 6 bases from J, the gap between germline ends came to 11 bases. The CDR3 length is 14 residues. The CDR3 region is CATSDPSGHEKLFF. CDR3 nucleotide sequence: TGTGCCACCAGTGACCCATCCGGGCATGAAAAACTGTTTTTT.

The chain combines TRBV7-9 with TRBJ1-3, with D unclear. The germline CDR1 and CDR2 sequences are SEHNR and FQNEAQ (reference sequence). The CDR3 spans 14 residues. The V end lost 6 bases, the J end lost 0 bases, and 9 bases lay between the germline ends. The CDR3 loop reads CASRPRSSGNTIYF. Here the CDR3 DNA reads TGTGCCAGCAGACCGAGGAGCTCTGGAAACACCATATATTTT.

This clonotype was detected once. The chain has TRBV25-1 and TRBJ2-1; 9 nucleotides agree with TRBD2. This CDR3 spans 16 amino acids. Germline CDR1 reads MGHDK; CDR2 reads SYGVNS. The V and J ends lost 6 bases and 5 bases, in that order; junction bases with no gene match: 11. The CDR3 loop is CASSVGLAKTDNEQFF. The CDR3 DNA sequence: TGTGCCAGCAGCGTGGGACTAGCAAAGACGGACAATGAGCAGTTCTTC.

The chain uses TRBV9 and TRBJ2-3; no firm D call. CDR3 length: 16 residues. V was trimmed by 0 bases and J by 1 base, leaving 12 bases between them. The germline CDR1 and CDR2 sequences are SGDLS and YYNGEE. Here the CDR3 reads CASSVASPVGTDTQYF. The CDR3 coding sequence is TGTGCCAGCAGCGTAGCTAGTCCCGTTGGCACAGATACGCAGTATTTT.

The genes are TRBV20-1 and TRBJ1-3; TRBD1 is a possible D gene (6 bases). V was shortened by 1 base and J by 0 bases, with 13 bases between the two germline ends. CDR1 is DFQATT, CDR2 SNEGSKA, per germline (reference sequence). There are 16 residues in the CDR3. The CDR3 DNA sequence: TGCAGTGCTAGAGTGTGGGGCAGGGGCTCTGGAAACACCATATATTTT. The encoded protein is CSARVWGRGSGNTIYF.

This clonotype was counted at least ten times. The rearrangement links TRBV12-3 or TRBV12-4 to TRBJ1-5; D gene ambiguous. The CDR3 is 13 amino acids. The ends were cut back, 5 bases at V and 7 bases at J, with 12 bases in the middle. CDR3 coding DNA: TGTGCCAGCAGTCCGCCGGGTTTACAGCCCCAGCATTTT. This encodes CASSPPGLQPQHF.

This clonotype has a handful of counts. This chain joins TRBV15 and TRBJ2-3, with 8 nucleotides matching TRBD2. The J segment lost 13 bases and the V segment lost 2 bases, leaving 8 bases of the junction unmatched. The CDR3 spans 13 residues. The germline CDR1 and CDR2 sequences are LNHNV and YYDKDF (reference sequence). The CDR3 protein is CATSRSSGSDEYF. The DNA of the CDR3 is TGTGCCACCAGCAGATCAAGCGGGAGCGACGAGTATTTT.

The chain is built from TRBV7-8 and TRBJ2-5, with D hard to call. The CDR3 is made up of 14 amino acids. Trimming shortened V by 7 bases and J by 2 bases, and 14 bases separated the two germline ends. The germline V gene has CDR1 SGHVS and CDR2 FQNEAQ. The CDR3 bases are TGTGCCAGCACCGTCAGTAGGGTTCAAGAGACCCAGTACTTC. It translates to CASTVSRVQETQYF.

V usage is TRBV11-1 and J usage is TRBJ2-5; the D is unclear. This CDR3 comprises 12 residues. Trimming shortened V by 5 bases and J by 4 bases, and 8 bases separated the two germline ends. Germline V gene sequence: CDR1 SGHAT, CDR2 FQDESV (reference sequence). The CDR3 here is CASSQTRETQYF. The CDR3 bases are TGTGCCAGCAGCCAAACGCGAGAGACCCAGTACTTC.

This chain uses TRBV6-1 with TRBJ2-7; D is ambiguous. Germline lookup yields CDR1 MNHNS and CDR2 SASEGT. The V gene lost 5 bases and the J gene lost 3 bases, with 14 bases spanning the gap. The CDR3 has 14 amino acids. The CDR3 region has the DNA TGTGCCAGCAGTTACGGGCAACCTAACTACGAGCAGTACTTC. Residues: CASSYGQPNYEQYF.

This clonotype was detected once. This sequence joins TRBV7-9 and TRBJ2-5; tentatively, D is TRBD2 (5 bases). Trimming cost V 5 bases and J 2 bases, with 12 bases left between them. The CDR3 consists of 14 residues. CDR1 SEHNR and CDR2 FQNEAQ come from the germline V gene (reference sequence). In DNA form, the CDR3 reads TGTGCCAGCAGCCAGAGGGTTGCTCAAGAGACCCAGTACTTC. It codes for CASSQRVAQETQYF.

CDR3 protein: CASSTVGWDGELFF. CDR3 DNA sequence: TGTGCCAGTAGTACCGTCGGATGGGACGGGGAGCTGTTTTTT. V and J are TRBV19 and TRBJ2-2; the D is unclear. Germline V CDR1 and CDR2: LNHDA, SQIVND (reference sequence). This CDR3 region has 14 residues. V was clipped by 4 bases and J by 7 bases, with 13 bases between them.

CDR3 DNA: TGCGCCAGCAGCCCCCCCCGGCAGGGGGTGGCCGGGGAGCTGTTTTTT. It encodes CASSPPRQGVAGELFF. This sequence joins TRBV4-1 and TRBJ2-2, with 7 positions matching TRBD1. The germline CDR1 and CDR2 sequences are MGHRA and YSYEKL. The CDR3 extends over 16 amino acids. V lost 4 bases, J lost 6 bases, and 11 bases stayed unmatched.

V gene TRBV2 combines with J gene TRBJ2-3; 7 bases agree with TRBD2. After removal of 6 bases from V and 5 bases from J, the junction contained 2 bases not matched to a gene. The CDR3 sequence is 12 residues long. Germline CDR1 and CDR2: SNHLY and FYNNEI. The CDR3 nucleotides read TGTGCCAGCAGAGTAGCGGGAGATACGCAGTATTTT. Translated: CASRVAGDTQYF.

The V call is TRBV2, the J call TRBJ2-7; D gene uncertain. CDR3 length: 14 amino acids. The V and J ends lost 5 bases and 4 bases respectively, with 15 bases between them. The germline gives CDR1 SNHLY, CDR2 FYNNEI. DNA of the CDR3: TGTGCCAGCAGTTTTTCCTCTACCGGGTACGAGCAGTACTTC. Protein sequence: CASSFSSTGYEQYF.

This clonotype showed up just a few times. V is TRBV10-2 and J is TRBJ2-1; D is unclear. Germline lookup yields CDR1 WSHSY and CDR2 SAAADI. V lost 4 bases and J 5 bases, leaving 12 bases between the germline ends. The length of the CDR3 is 14 residues. The CDR3 coding sequence is TGCGCCAGCAGTGCTACCGGGCCCAACAATGAGCAGTTCTTC. Translated: CASSATGPNNEQFF.

This clonotype has a count of ten or more. The chain is built from TRBV11-2 and TRBJ2-1; perhaps TRBD1 as D (5 bases). Germline assignment: CDR1 SGHAT and CDR2 FQNNGV. The V gene lost 0 bases and the J gene lost 7 bases, with 19 bases spanning the gap. The CDR3 totals 17 residues. CDR3 DNA sequence: TGTGCCAGCAGCTTAGAGGTCTTGGGGCAGACTTGTAATGAGCAGTTCTTC. Its translation: CASSLEVLGQTCNEQFF. Full variable domain (outside the CDR3, taken from reference TRBV11-2 and TRBJ2-1): EAGVAQSPRYKIIEKRQSVAFWCNPISGHATLYWYQQILGQGPKLLIQFQNNGVVDDSQLPKDRFSAERLKGVDSTLKIQPAKLEDSAVYLCASSLEVLGQTCNEQFFGPGTRLTVL.

The genes are TRBV9 and TRBJ2-7; TRBD2 agrees at 9 bases. With 4 bases clipped from V and 4 bases from J, the junction kept 9 bases outside the gene matches. Germline CDR1 SGDLS, CDR2 YYNGEE. This CDR3 spans 15 amino acids. CDR3 loop: CASSPRSSGKYEQYF. CDR3 nucleotide sequence: TGTGCCAGCAGCCCCCGGTCTAGCGGGAAGTACGAGCAGTACTTC.

This rearrangement joins TRBV24-1 to TRBJ2-5, with 9 positions matching TRBD1. J was trimmed by 2 bases and V by 4 bases; bases with no gene match: 4. Germline V lookup: CDR1 KGHDR, CDR2 SFDVKD. The CDR3 loop spans 15 amino acids. CDR3 coding DNA: TGTGCCACCAGTGAGCAGACAGGGGGTCAAGAGACCCAGTACTTC. This translates into CATSEQTGGQETQYF.

The chain recombines TRBV2 with TRBJ1-1; 8 positions agree with TRBD1. The V segment lost 11 bases and the J segment 6 bases; nucleotides outside the gene matches: 11. The germline V gene encodes CDR1 SNHLY and CDR2 FYNNEI. The CDR3 is 13 residues long. The CDR3 spells CAREQGAGSEAFF. The CDR3 DNA is TGTGCCCGCGAGCAGGGGGCTGGGTCTGAAGCTTTCTTT.

This chain uses TRBV6-2 or TRBV6-3 with TRBJ2-1, with D unclear. CDR1 is MNHEY and CDR2 is SVGEGT in the germline V gene. The CDR3 loop spans 11 amino acids. V was trimmed by 4 bases and J by 7 bases, leaving 5 bases between them. This CDR3 reads CASSWRNEQFF. The CDR3 bases are TGTGCCAGCAGTTGGCGGAATGAGCAGTTCTTC.

This rearrangement joins TRBV20-1 to TRBJ1-1, with D tentatively TRBD1 (6 bases). This CDR3 region has 15 residues. V dropped 0 bases and J dropped 1 base, with 12 bases sitting between them. CDR1 and CDR2 from the germline V gene are DFQATT and SNEGSKA (reference sequence). CDR3 loop: CSARDQGQWNTEAFF. In DNA, the CDR3 is TGCAGTGCTAGAGATCAGGGGCAGTGGAACACTGAAGCTTTCTTT.

The CDR3 loop is CASSTGQGGSKDYEQYF. DNA of the CDR3: TGTGCCAGCAGCACGGGGCAGGGAGGCTCGAAAGACTACGAGCAGTACTTC. The chain employs TRBV7-9 and TRBJ2-7; TRBD2 might be the D (6 bases). CDR3 length: 17 residues. Germline V gene lookup returns CDR1 SEHNR and CDR2 FQNEAQ (reference sequence). With 5 bases removed from V and 3 bases from J, the gap between germline ends came to 23 bases.

The chain combines TRBV20-1 with TRBJ2-5; D gene ambiguous. V was pared by 5 bases and J by 1 base, with 14 bases between. CDR3 length: 14 amino acids. CDR1 DFQATT and CDR2 SNEGSKA come from the germline V gene (reference sequence). This chain's CDR3 is CSASPRHFQETQYF. The CDR3 DNA reads TGCAGTGCTTCCCCCCGACATTTCCAAGAGACCCAGTACTTC.

This clonotype was counted once. The rearrangement links TRBV7-9 to TRBJ1-2; D is unresolved. Germline loops: CDR1 SEHNR, CDR2 FQNEAQ (reference sequence). The CDR3 consists of 13 residues. V lost 1 base, J lost 8 bases, and 11 bases lay in between. The CDR3 DNA sequence: TGTGCCAGCAGCTTAGGACTAAGACGCGGCTACACCTTC. Encoded protein: CASSLGLRRGYTF.